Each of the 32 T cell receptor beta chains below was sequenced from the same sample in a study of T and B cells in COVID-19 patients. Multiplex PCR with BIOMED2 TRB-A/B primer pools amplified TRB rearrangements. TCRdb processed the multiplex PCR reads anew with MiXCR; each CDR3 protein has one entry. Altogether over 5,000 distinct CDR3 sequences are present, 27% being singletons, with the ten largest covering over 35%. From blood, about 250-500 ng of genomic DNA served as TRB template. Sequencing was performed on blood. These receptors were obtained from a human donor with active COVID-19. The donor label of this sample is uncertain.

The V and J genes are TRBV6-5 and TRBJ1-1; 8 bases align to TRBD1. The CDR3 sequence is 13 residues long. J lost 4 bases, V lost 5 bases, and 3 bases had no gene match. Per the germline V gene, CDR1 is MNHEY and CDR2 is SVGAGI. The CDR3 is CASSMTGVTEAFF. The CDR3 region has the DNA TGTGCCAGCAGTATGACAGGGGTCACTGAAGCTTTCTTT.

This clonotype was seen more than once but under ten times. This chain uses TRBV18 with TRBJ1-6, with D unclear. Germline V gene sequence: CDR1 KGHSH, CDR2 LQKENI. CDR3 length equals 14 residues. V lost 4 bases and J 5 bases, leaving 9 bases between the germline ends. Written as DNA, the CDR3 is TGTGCCAGCTCACGGGAGCAGGATAATTCACCCCTCCACTTT. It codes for CASSREQDNSPLHF.

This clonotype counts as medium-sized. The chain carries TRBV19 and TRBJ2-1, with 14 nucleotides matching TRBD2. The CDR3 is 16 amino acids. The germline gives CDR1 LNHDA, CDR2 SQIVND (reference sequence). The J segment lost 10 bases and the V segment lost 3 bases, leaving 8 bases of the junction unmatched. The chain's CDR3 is CASSISGTSGGWEQFF. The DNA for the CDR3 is TGTGCCAGTAGTATCTCCGGGACTAGCGGGGGTTGGGAGCAGTTCTTC.

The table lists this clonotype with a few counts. The CDR3 protein is CASSRGGNIQYF. In nucleotides, the CDR3 is TGTGCCAGTAGTAGGGGAGGAAACATTCAGTACTTC. The gene calls are TRBV19 and TRBJ2-4; D may be TRBD2 (6 bases). The V end lost 4 bases, the J end lost 6 bases, and 7 bases lay between the germline ends. The CDR3 runs 12 residues. Germline loops: CDR1 LNHDA, CDR2 SQIVND (reference sequence). The full variable domain, in which reference TRBV19 and TRBJ2-4 provide the parts outside the CDR3, is DGGITQSPKYLFRKEGQNVTLSCEQNLNHDAMYWYRQDPGQGLRLIYYSQIVNDFQKGDIAEGYSVSREKKESFPLTVTSAQKNPTAFYLCASSRGGNIQYFGAGTRLSVL.

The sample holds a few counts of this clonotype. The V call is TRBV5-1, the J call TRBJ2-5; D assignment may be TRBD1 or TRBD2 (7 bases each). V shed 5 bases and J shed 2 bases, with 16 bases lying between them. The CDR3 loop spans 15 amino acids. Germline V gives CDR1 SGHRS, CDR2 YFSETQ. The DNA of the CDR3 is TGCGCCAGCAGTCCGACAGGGAGGGAGCAAGAGACCCAGTACTTC. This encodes CASSPTGREQETQYF.

CDR3 DNA: TGCGCCAGCAGCCAAGAGGGGGCGGGGTGGTCGGAGCAGTTCTTC. Protein sequence: CASSQEGAGWSEQFF. The rearrangement joins TRBV4-3 to TRBJ2-1; TRBD1 or TRBD2 may be the D gene (6 bases each). CDR3 length equals 15 residues. The germline gives CDR1 LGHNA, CDR2 YSLEER. V was shortened by 0 bases and J by 10 bases, with 16 bases between the two germline ends.

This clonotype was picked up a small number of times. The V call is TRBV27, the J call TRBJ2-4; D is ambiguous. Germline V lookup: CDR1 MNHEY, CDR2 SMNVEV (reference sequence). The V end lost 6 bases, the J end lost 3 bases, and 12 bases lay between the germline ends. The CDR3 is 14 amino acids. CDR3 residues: CASSNPLGKNIQYF. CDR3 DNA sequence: TGTGCCAGCAGCAACCCGTTGGGCAAAAACATTCAGTACTTC.

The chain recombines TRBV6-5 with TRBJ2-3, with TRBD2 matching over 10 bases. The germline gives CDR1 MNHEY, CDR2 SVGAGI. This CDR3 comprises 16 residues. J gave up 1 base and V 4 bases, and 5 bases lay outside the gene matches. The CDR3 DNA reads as TGTGCCAGCAGTTTTAGCGGGGGGAAAGGCACAGATACGCAGTATTTT. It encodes CASSFSGGKGTDTQYF.

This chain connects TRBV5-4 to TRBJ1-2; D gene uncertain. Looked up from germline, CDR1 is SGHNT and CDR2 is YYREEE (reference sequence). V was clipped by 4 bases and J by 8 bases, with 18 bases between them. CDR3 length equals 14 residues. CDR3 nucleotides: TGTGCCAGCAGCCCTGGGCAGGCCGAAACGGGCTACACCTTC. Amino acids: CASSPGQAETGYTF.

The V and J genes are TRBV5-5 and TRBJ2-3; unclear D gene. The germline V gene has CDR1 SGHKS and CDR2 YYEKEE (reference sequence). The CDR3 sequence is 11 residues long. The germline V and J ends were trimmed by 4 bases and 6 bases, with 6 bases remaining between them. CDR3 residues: CASSRSDTQYF. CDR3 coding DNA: TGTGCCAGCAGCCGCAGTGATACGCAGTATTTT.

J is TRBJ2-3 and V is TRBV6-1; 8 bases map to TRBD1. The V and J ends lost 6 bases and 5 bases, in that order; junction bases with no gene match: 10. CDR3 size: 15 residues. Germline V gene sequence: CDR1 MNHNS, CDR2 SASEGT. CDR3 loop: CASSQPGGRIDTQYF. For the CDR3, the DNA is TGTGCCAGCAGCCAGCCAGGGGGCCGTATAGATACGCAGTATTTT.

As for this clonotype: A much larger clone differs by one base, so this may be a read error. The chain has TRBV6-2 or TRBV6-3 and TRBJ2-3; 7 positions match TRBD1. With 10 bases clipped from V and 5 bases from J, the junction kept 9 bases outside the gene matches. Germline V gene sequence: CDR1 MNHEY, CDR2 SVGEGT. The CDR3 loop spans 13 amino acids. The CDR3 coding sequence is TGTGCCAACAGGGTACACAGGGGAGATACGCAGTATTTT. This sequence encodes CANRVHRGDTQYF.

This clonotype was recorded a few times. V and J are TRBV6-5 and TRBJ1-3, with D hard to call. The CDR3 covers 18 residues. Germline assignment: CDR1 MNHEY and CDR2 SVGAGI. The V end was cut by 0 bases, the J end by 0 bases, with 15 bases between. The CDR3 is CASSYSRPHTTSGNTIYF. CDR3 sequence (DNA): TGTGCCAGCAGTTACTCGAGGCCACACACGACCTCTGGAAACACCATATATTTT.

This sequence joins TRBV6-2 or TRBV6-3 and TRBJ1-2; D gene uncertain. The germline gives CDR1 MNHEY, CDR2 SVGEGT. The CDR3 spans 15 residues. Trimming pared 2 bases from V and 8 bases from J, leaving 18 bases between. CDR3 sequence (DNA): TGTGCCAGCAGTTACCCATCGCTTGGAGTGGTAGGCTACACCTTC. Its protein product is CASSYPSLGVVGYTF.

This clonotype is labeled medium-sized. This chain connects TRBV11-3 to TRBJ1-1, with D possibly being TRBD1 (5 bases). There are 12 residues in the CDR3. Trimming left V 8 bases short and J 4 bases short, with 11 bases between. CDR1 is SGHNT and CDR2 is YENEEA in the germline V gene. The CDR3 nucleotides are TGTGCCAGCGGCAAACAGGCCACTGAAGCTTTCTTT. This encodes CASGKQATEAFF.

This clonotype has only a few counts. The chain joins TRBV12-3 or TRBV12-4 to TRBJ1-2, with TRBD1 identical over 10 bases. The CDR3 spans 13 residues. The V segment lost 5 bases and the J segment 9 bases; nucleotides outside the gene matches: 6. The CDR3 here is CASSRQGAGRYTF. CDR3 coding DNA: TGTGCCAGCAGTAGACAGGGGGCGGGTCGCTACACCTTC.

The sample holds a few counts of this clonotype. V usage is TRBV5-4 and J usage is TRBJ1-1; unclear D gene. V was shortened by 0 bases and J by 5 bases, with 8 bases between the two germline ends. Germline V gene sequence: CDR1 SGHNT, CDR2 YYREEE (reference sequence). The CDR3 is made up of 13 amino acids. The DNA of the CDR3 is TGTGCCAGCAGCTTGGGGCGGGAGACTGAAGCTTTCTTT. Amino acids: CASSLGRETEAFF.

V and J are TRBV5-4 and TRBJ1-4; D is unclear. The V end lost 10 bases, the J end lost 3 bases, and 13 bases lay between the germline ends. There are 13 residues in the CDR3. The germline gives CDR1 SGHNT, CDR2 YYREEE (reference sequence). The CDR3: CAYGGLANEKLFF. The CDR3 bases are TGTGCCTACGGTGGGCTGGCTAATGAAAAACTGTTTTTT.

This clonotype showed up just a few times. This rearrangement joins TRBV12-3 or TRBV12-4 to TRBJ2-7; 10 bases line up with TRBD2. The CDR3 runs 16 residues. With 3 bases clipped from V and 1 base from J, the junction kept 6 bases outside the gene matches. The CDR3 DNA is TGTGCCAGCAGTTTCCTAACTAGCGGGGATTCCTACGAGCAGTACTTC. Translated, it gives CASSFLTSGDSYEQYF.

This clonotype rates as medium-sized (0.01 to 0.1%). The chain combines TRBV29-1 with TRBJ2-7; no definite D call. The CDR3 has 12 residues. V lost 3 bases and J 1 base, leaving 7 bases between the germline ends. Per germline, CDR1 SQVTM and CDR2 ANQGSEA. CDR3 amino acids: CSVEAESYEQYF. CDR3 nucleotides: TGCAGCGTTGAGGCGGAGTCCTACGAGCAGTACTTC.

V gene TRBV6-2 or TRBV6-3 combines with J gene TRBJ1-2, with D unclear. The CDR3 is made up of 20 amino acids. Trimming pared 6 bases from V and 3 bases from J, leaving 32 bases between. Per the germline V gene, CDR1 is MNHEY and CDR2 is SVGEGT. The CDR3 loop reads CASSLWARRHTLDLDYGYTF. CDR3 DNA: TGTGCCAGCAGCCTGTGGGCTCGGAGACACACCCTGGACTTAGACTATGGCTACACCTTC.

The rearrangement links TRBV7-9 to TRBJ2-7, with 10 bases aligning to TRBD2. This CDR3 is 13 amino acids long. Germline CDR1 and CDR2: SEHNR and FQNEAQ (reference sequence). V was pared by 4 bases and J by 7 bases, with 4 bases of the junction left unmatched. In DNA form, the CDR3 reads TGTGCCAGCAGCTCTAGCGGGGGTGCAGAGCAGTACTTC. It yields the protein CASSSSGGAEQYF.

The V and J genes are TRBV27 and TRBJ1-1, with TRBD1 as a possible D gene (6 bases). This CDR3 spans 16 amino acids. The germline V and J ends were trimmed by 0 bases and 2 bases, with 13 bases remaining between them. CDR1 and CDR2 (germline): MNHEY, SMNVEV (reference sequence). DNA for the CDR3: TGTGCCAGCAGTTTATCCTTCGGGACAAGAAACACTGAAGCTTTCTTT. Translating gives CASSLSFGTRNTEAFF.

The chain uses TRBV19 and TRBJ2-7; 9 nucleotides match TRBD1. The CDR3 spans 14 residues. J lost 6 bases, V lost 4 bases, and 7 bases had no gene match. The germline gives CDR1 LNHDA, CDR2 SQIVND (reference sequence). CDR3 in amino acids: CASSTGTGHGEQYF. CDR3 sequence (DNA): TGTGCCAGTAGTACCGGGACAGGGCATGGCGAGCAGTACTTC.

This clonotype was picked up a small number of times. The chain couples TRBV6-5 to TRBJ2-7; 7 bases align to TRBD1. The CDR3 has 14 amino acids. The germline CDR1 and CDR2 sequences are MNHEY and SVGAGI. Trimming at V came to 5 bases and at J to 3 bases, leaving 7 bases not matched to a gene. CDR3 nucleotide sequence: TGTGCCAGCAGTACCCGACAGGGCCACTACGAGCAGTACTTC. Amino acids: CASSTRQGHYEQYF.

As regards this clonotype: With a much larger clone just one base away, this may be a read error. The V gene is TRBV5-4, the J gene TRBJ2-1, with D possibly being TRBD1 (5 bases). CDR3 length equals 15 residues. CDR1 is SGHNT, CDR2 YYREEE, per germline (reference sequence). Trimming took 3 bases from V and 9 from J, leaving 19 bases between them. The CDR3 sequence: CASSYGMGRASEQFF. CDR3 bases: TGTGCCAGCAGCTATGGGATGGGCAGGGCTAGTGAGCAGTTCTTC.

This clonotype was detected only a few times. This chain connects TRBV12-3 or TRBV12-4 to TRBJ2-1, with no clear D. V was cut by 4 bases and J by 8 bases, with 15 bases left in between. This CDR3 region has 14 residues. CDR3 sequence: CASSSSILTDEQFF. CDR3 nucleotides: TGTGCCAGCAGTTCATCGATCCTAACCGATGAGCAGTTCTTC.

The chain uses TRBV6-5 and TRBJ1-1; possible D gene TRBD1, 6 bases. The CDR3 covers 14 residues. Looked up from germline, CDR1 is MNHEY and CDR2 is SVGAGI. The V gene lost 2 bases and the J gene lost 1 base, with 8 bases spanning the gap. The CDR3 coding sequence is TGTGCCAGCAGTTACGGGACACCGAACACTGAAGCTTTCTTT. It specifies CASSYGTPNTEAFF.

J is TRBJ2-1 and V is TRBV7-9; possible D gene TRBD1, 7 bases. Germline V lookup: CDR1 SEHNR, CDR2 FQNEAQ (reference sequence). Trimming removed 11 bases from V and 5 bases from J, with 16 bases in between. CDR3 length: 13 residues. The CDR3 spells CAAGQQLHNEQFF. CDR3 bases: TGTGCCGCGGGACAGCAACTCCACAATGAGCAGTTCTTC.

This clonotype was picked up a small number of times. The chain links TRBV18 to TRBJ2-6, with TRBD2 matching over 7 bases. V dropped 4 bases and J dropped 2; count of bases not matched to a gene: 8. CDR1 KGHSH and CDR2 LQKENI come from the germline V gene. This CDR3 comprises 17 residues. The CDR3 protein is CASSLNLAGAGANVLTF. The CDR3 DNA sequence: TGTGCCAGCTCACTTAATCTGGCGGGAGCTGGGGCCAACGTCCTGACTTTC.

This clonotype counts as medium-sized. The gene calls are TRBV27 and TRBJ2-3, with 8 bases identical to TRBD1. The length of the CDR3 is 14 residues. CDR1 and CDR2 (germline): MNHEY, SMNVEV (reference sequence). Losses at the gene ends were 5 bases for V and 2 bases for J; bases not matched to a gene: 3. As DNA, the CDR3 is TGTGCCAGCAGTCTGGGACAGGTCACAGATACGCAGTATTTT. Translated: CASSLGQVTDTQYF.

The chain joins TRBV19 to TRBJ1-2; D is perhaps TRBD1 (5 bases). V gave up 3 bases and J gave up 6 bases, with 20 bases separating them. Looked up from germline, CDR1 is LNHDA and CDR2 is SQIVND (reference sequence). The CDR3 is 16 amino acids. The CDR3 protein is CASSIRWQGLSNGYTF. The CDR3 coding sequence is TGTGCCAGTAGTATCCGCTGGCAGGGACTGTCGAATGGCTACACCTTC.